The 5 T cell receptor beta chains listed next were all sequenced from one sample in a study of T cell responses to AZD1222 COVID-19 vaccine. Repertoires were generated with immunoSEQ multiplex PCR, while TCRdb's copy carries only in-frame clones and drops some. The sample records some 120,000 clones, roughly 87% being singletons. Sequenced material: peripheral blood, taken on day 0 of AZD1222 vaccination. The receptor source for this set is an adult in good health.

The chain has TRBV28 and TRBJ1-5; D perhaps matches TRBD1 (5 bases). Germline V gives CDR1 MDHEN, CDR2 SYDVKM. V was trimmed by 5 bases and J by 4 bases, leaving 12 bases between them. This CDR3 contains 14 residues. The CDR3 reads CASSPPQGNQPQHF. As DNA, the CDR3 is TGTGCCAGCAGTCCCCCGCAGGGTAATCAGCCCCAGCATTTT.

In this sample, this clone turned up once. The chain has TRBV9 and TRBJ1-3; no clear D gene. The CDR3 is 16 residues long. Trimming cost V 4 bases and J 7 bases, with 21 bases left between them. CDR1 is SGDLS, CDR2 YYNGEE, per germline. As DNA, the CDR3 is TGTGCCAGCAGCCCGGCCATTGGGGTTTTAGGGAACACCATATATTTT. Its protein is CASSPAIGVLGNTIYF.

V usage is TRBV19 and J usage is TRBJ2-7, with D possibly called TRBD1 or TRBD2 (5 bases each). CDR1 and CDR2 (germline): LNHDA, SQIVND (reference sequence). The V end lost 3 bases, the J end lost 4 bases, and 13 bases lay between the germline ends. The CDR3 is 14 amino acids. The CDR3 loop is CASSMTARGYEQYF. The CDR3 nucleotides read TGTGCCAGTAGTATGACAGCTCGGGGTTACGAGCAGTACTTC. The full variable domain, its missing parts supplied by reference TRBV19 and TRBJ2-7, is DGGITQSPKYLFRKEGQNVTLSCEQNLNHDAMYWYRQDPGQGLRLIYYSQIVNDFQKGDIAEGYSVSREKKESFPLTVTSAQKNPTAFYLCASSMTARGYEQYFGPGTRLTVT.

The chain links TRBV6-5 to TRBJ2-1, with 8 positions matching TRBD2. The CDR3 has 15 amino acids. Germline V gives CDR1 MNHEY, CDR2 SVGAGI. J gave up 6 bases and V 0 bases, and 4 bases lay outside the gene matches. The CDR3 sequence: CASSYSYGTSNEQFF. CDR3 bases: TGTGCCAGCAGTTACTCGTACGGGACTAGCAATGAGCAGTTCTTC.

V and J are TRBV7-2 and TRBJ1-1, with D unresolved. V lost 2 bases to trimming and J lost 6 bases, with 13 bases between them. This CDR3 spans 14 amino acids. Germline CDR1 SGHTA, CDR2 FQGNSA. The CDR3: CASSLWQQIPEAFF. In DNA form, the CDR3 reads TGTGCCAGCAGCTTATGGCAGCAAATTCCTGAAGCTTTCTTT.